These T cell receptor beta chains were read from a single sample in a study of shared clonotypes between healthy human individuals. Produced via immunoSEQ multiplex PCR; TCRdb's table is partial and in-frame only. Among about 1.1 million clones listed, around 78% were seen once. Sequencing used memory CD4+ T cells from PBMCs. These receptors were taken from a man aged 18 to 29 in good health. Some clones in this sample may be carry-over from other donors' samples. CDR3s include the opening cysteine and the closing phenylalanine or tryptophan. The D gene is left open where the match is weak.

TRBJ2-1	.	TRBV6-5	CASRRWVTDLSEQFF
TRBJ2-1	.	TRBV12-5	CASVETGYSFNEQFF
TRBJ2-5	TRBD1	TRBV18	CASSQTTGQETQYF
TRBJ2-7	TRBD2	TRBV7-8	CASSSRTSVGEQYF
TRBJ1-3	TRBD1	TRBV6-5	CASSSRQGTGNTIYF
TRBJ2-5	TRBD2	TRBV11-2	CASSPSGPQETQYF
TRBJ1-5	TRBD1	TRBV6-1	CASSESTGGGQPQHF
TRBJ1-4	.	TRBV5-1	CASSLEYGKTGKLFF
TRBJ2-3	.	TRBV6-1	CASSEEGNTQYF
TRBJ1-5	TRBD1	TRBV6-1	CASSEGGGNNQPQHF
TRBJ2-1	TRBD2	TRBV2	CASMREGQSNEQFF
TRBJ1-2	TRBD1	TRBV19	CASSQAGTGWNGYTF
TRBJ2-3	TRBD1	TRBV7-3	CASSLGTGVGADTQYF
TRBJ2-1	TRBD2	TRBV7-3	CASSFLAGAVNEQFF
TRBJ2-5	.	TRBV5-1	CASSLETYQETQYF
TRBJ1-1	.	TRBV7-2	CASSFKTNTEAFF
TRBJ1-5	.	TRBV29-1	CSVVWGFSNQPQHF